These 31 T cell receptor beta chains were all obtained from the same sample, sequenced in a study of cytomegalovirus exposure and HLA in healthy donors. Primers: 60 Vbeta forward and 13 Jbeta reverse. The method was immunoSEQ multiplex PCR; TCRdb's version includes in-frame clones alone and lacks a portion of them. Of under 200,000 clones in the sample, about four fifths were seen once. Sequencing was performed on PBMCs. The receptors stem from a male donor in good health and CMV-seropositive.

This sequence joins TRBV7-2 and TRBJ2-7, with unresolved D. This CDR3 contains 11 residues. CDR1 SGHTA and CDR2 FQGNSA come from the germline V gene. Trimming removed 3 bases from V and 7 bases from J, with 7 bases in between. The CDR3 protein is CASSFLGEQYF. The DNA for the CDR3 is TGTGCCAGCAGCTTCCTCGGGGAGCAGTACTTC.

V gene TRBV27 combines with J gene TRBJ2-7; TRBD1 agrees at 9 bases. The CDR3 totals 15 residues. Germline V gene sequence: CDR1 MNHEY, CDR2 SMNVEV (reference sequence). The trim removed 5 bases at V and 5 bases at J, leaving 10 bases unmatched. CDR3 nucleotide sequence: TGTGCCAGCAGTGGTCCGGGACAGGGAACCCACGAGCAGTACTTC. The encoded protein is CASSGPGQGTHEQYF.

The chain employs TRBV7-9 and TRBJ2-6, with TRBD1 identical over 9 bases. Trimming removed 5 bases from V and 4 bases from J; junction bases left unmatched: 6. Germline lookup yields CDR1 SEHNR and CDR2 FQNEAQ (reference sequence). The CDR3 loop spans 16 amino acids. The CDR3 spells CASSTGTGNGANVLTF. Written as DNA, the CDR3 is TGTGCCAGCAGCACTGGGACAGGGAACGGGGCCAACGTCCTGACTTTC.

Written as DNA, the CDR3 is TGTGCCAGTAGTATAGAGGAATCAGGGGGCGACTATGGCTACACCTTC. It specifies CASSIEESGGDYGYTF. This rearrangement joins TRBV19 to TRBJ1-2; 8 bases are shared with TRBD1. Germline trimming cut 0 bases from V and 3 bases from J; bases unmatched to any gene: 6. Germline loops: CDR1 LNHDA, CDR2 SQIVND (reference sequence). This CDR3 is 16 amino acids long.

This rearrangement joins TRBV5-6 to TRBJ1-2; D is undetermined. The CDR3 covers 14 residues. Trimming cost V 0 bases and J 3 bases, with 9 bases left between them. The germline gives CDR1 SGHDT, CDR2 YYEEEE. CDR3 residues: CASSLGAGYYGYTF. The CDR3 DNA sequence: TGTGCCAGCAGCTTGGGGGCGGGTTACTATGGCTACACCTTC.

The V gene is TRBV5-6, the J gene TRBJ2-5, with D perhaps matching TRBD2 (6 bases). Trimming shortened V by 3 bases and J by 2 bases, and 17 bases separated the two germline ends. There are 16 residues in the CDR3. Germline values: CDR1 SGHDT, CDR2 YYEEEE. In nucleotides, the CDR3 is TGTGCCAGCAGCTCCTGGAGGGTGCTCTCTCAAGAGACCCAGTACTTC. Translation gives CASSSWRVLSQETQYF.

The rearrangement links TRBV11-2 to TRBJ2-1; no clear D gene. Germline CDR1 reads SGHAT; CDR2 reads FQNNGV. This CDR3 is built from 15 residues. The V and J ends lost 1 base and 4 bases respectively, with 11 bases between them. The CDR3 loop is CASSLGQETYNEQFF. The CDR3 DNA reads as TGTGCCAGCAGCTTAGGGCAGGAAACATACAATGAGCAGTTCTTC.

This clone was found once. J is TRBJ1-1 and V is TRBV2, with no clear D. The CDR3 consists of 17 residues. Trimming shortened V by 10 bases and J by 1 base, and 25 bases separated the two germline ends. Germline V gene sequence: CDR1 SNHLY, CDR2 FYNNEI. The CDR3 DNA sequence: TGTGCCACCTCCGAGGGCCCTTACGTTACTTCGAACACTGAAGCTTTCTTT. Amino acids: CATSEGPYVTSNTEAFF.

The chain recombines TRBV7-8 with TRBJ2-7, with D maybe TRBD1 (5 bases). The germline gives CDR1 SGHVS, CDR2 FQNEAQ. This CDR3 region has 18 residues. V was shortened by 5 bases and J by 2 bases, with 25 bases between the two germline ends. CDR3 sequence: CASSPTPRRQSGPYEQYF. The DNA of the CDR3 is TGTGCCAGCAGCCCGACCCCCCGCAGACAGTCGGGCCCCTACGAGCAGTACTTC. Full variable domain (outside the CDR3, taken from reference TRBV7-8 and TRBJ2-7): GAGVSQSPRYKVAKRGQDVALRCDPISGHVSLFWYQQALGQGPEFLTYFQNEAQLDKSGLPSDRFFAERPEGSVSTLKIQRTQQEDSAVYLCASSPTPRRQSGPYEQYFGPGTRLTVT.

V and J are TRBV5-6 and TRBJ2-5, with TRBD2 identical over 13 bases. This CDR3 is 16 amino acids long. Germline V gene data show CDR1 as SGHDT and CDR2 as YYEEEE. The trim removed 4 bases at V and 2 bases at J, leaving 5 bases unmatched. As DNA, the CDR3 is TGTGCCAGCAGCATCCGACTAGCGGGGGGACAAGAGACCCAGTACTTC. Translating gives CASSIRLAGGQETQYF.

The chain uses TRBV6-5 and TRBJ2-3; maybe TRBD2 (6 bases). CDR3 size: 15 residues. Trimming cost V 0 bases and J 5 bases, with 12 bases left between them. Germline lookup yields CDR1 MNHEY and CDR2 SVGAGI. The CDR3 nucleotides are TGTGCCAGCAGTTACTCGGGTTTGGGGGGAGATACGCAGTATTTT. Translated: CASSYSGLGGDTQYF.

This chain connects TRBV5-5 to TRBJ2-7, with 12 nucleotides matching TRBD2. The CDR3 is 18 residues long. The germline V gene has CDR1 SGHKS and CDR2 YYEKEE (reference sequence). J gave up 4 bases and V 5 bases, and 16 bases lay outside the gene matches. Written as DNA, the CDR3 is TGTGCCAGCAGTTCCGGGACTAGCGGGTCGAGAAGCTTATACGAGCAGTACTTC. This codes for CASSSGTSGSRSLYEQYF. The whole variable domain, remainder taken from reference TRBV5-5 and TRBJ2-7, is DAGVTQSPTHLIKTRGQQVTLRCSPISGHKSVSWYQQVLGQGPQFIFQYYEKEERGRGNFPDRFSARQFPNYSSELNVNALLLGDSALYLCASSSGTSGSRSLYEQYFGPGTRLTVT.

The chain joins TRBV9 to TRBJ2-1, with 8 bases aligning to TRBD2. This CDR3 spans 16 amino acids. CDR1 is SGDLS and CDR2 is YYNGEE in the germline V gene. The junction had 14 bases not matched to a gene; V was cut back by 4 bases and J by 8 bases. The CDR3 coding sequence is TGTGCCAGCAGCCCGCCGGGACTAGGGGTGGAGCATGAGCAGTTCTTC. Residues: CASSPPGLGVEHEQFF.

This rearrangement joins TRBV2 to TRBJ1-2; tentative D call: TRBD1 (5 bases). Trimming removed 6 bases from V and 2 bases from J, with 7 bases in between. The CDR3 is 12 residues long. Germline V gene lookup returns CDR1 SNHLY and CDR2 FYNNEI. The CDR3 nucleotides read TGTGCCAGCAGCCGACAGAACTATGGCTACACCTTC. Protein product: CASSRQNYGYTF.

The J gene is TRBJ1-6, the V gene TRBV6-1, with 8 bases that match TRBD1. The CDR3 consists of 14 residues. The germline gives CDR1 MNHNS, CDR2 SASEGT. The ends lost 6 bases at V and 9 bases at J; junction bases unmatched: 7. The CDR3 sequence: CASRPTGVSSPLHF. The CDR3 bases are TGTGCCAGCAGACCGACAGGGGTAAGTTCACCCCTCCACTTT.

The J gene is TRBJ2-2, the V gene TRBV28, with D possibly being TRBD2 (6 bases). CDR1 is MDHEN, CDR2 SYDVKM, per germline. Trimming took off 7 bases at V and 2 bases at J, with 14 bases between the two ends. This CDR3 comprises 15 residues. CDR3 protein: CASKRERFNTGELFF. The CDR3 region has the DNA TGTGCCAGCAAACGGGAGCGATTCAACACCGGGGAGCTGTTTTTT.

V is TRBV4-3 and J is TRBJ2-7; D call uncertain. CDR3 length: 15 residues. Germline CDR1 reads LGHNA; CDR2 reads YSLEER. V lost 0 bases to trimming and J lost 0 bases, with 9 bases between them. The CDR3, as DNA: TGCGCCAGCAGCCAAGATAGGCACAGCTCCTACGAGCAGTACTTC. This codes for CASSQDRHSSYEQYF.

This chain connects TRBV5-1 to TRBJ1-6; 8 bases are a match to TRBD1. V dropped 4 bases and J dropped 9; count of bases not matched to a gene: 9. CDR3 size: 15 residues. Germline CDR1 reads SGHRS; CDR2 reads YFSETQ. As DNA, the CDR3 is TGCGCCAGCAGCGCCGGTGGGGACAGGCTTTCACCCCTCCACTTT. It encodes CASSAGGDRLSPLHF.

The J gene is TRBJ1-1, the V gene TRBV13; no clear D. The CDR3 has 14 amino acids. Germline V gene sequence: CDR1 PRHDT, CDR2 FYEKMQ (reference sequence). The ends were cut back, 5 bases at V and 1 base at J, with 11 bases in the middle. CDR3 bases: TGTGCCAGCAGCGTCTTGAGGGAGAACACTGAAGCTTTCTTT. This sequence encodes CASSVLRENTEAFF. The entire variable domain, with the rest obtained from reference TRBV13 and TRBJ1-1, is as follows: AAGVIQSPRHLIKEKRETATLKCYPIPRHDTVYWYQQGPGQDPQFLISFYEKMQSDKGSIPDRFSAQQFSDYHSELNMSSLELGDSALYFCASSVLRENTEAFFGQGTRLTVV.

The V call is TRBV6-5, the J call TRBJ1-1; TRBD1 aligns across 8 bases. Trimming cost V 8 bases and J 4 bases; bases outside gene matches: 6. The CDR3 is 13 amino acids. CDR1 and CDR2 from the germline V gene are MNHEY and SVGAGI. CDR3 sequence reads: CASRITGGTEAFF. The CDR3 coding sequence is TGTGCCAGCCGTATCACAGGGGGCACTGAAGCTTTCTTT.

The chain is built from TRBV28 and TRBJ2-5, with D perhaps TRBD2 (5 bases). There are 15 residues in the CDR3. V was trimmed by 6 bases and J by 2 bases, leaving 16 bases between them. Germline V lookup: CDR1 MDHEN, CDR2 SYDVKM. The CDR3 nucleotides read TGTGCCAGCAGCATTGGCGGGCAGGAGCAAGAGACCCAGTACTTC. Amino acid sequence: CASSIGGQEQETQYF.

The chain carries TRBV30 and TRBJ2-5, with a tentative D call TRBD1 (5 bases). V dropped 2 bases and J dropped 1 base, with 14 bases sitting between them. CDR1 and CDR2 from the germline V gene are GTSNPN and SVGIG (reference sequence). The CDR3 has 15 residues. CDR3: CAWSRGSGAQETQYF. The CDR3 coding sequence is TGTGCCTGGAGTAGGGGTAGTGGAGCCCAAGAGACCCAGTACTTC.

This rearrangement joins TRBV28 to TRBJ2-7, with D maybe TRBD1 (5 bases). This CDR3 contains 14 residues. CDR1 is MDHEN, CDR2 SYDVKM, per germline. The germline V and J ends were trimmed by 3 bases and 2 bases, with 11 bases remaining between them. The CDR3 region has the DNA TGTGCCAGCAGTTTGGGGCAACCGGCCTACGAGCAGTACTTC. This translates into CASSLGQPAYEQYF.

The chain joins TRBV6-1 to TRBJ2-1; 7 bases are a match to TRBD1. The CDR3 consists of 12 residues. Germline V gene lookup returns CDR1 MNHNS and CDR2 SASEGT. Germline trimming cut 4 bases from V and 13 bases from J; bases unmatched to any gene: 7. CDR3 amino acids: CASSASTGPQFF. The CDR3 bases are TGTGCCAGCAGTGCCTCGACAGGGCCCCAGTTCTTC.

The chain recombines TRBV12-5 with TRBJ2-2; 9 nucleotides agree with TRBD2. Germline loops: CDR1 LGHNT, CDR2 FRNRAP. The CDR3 sequence is 15 residues long. Trimming took 9 bases from V and 4 from J; bases not matched to a gene: 9. This CDR3 reads CARGVAGAGTGELFF. The CDR3 coding sequence is TGTGCTAGGGGGGTAGCGGGGGCCGGCACCGGGGAGCTGTTTTTT.

In this sample, this clone turned up a few times. This sequence joins TRBV6-6 and TRBJ1-5; D is undetermined. The CDR3 totals 11 residues. Germline V gene data show CDR1 as MNHNY and CDR2 as SVGAGI (reference sequence). The V and J ends lost 5 bases and 4 bases respectively, with 3 bases between them. The CDR3 region is CASSTNQPQHF. The CDR3 DNA is TGTGCCAGCAGTACTAATCAGCCCCAGCATTTT.

V gene TRBV3-2 combines with J gene TRBJ2-5; the table's D call, TRBD2, has no DNA check behind it. TRBV3-2 is noted as a pseudogene. The CDR3 covers 9 residues. CDR3 bases: TGTGCCAGCCTCGGGGCCCAGTACTTC. It encodes CASLGAQYF.

The gene calls are TRBV5-1 and TRBJ1-6; D perhaps matches TRBD1 (5 bases). The length of the CDR3 is 17 residues. V gave up 4 bases and J gave up 0 bases, with 14 bases separating them. Germline loops: CDR1 SGHRS, CDR2 YFSETQ. The CDR3 region has the DNA TGCGCCAGCAGCCGACAGTCCCCAAGCTCCTATAATTCACCCCTCCACTTT. Its protein is CASSRQSPSSYNSPLHF.

The DNA for the CDR3 is TGTGCCAGCAGTGGTAGGGGGACTGAAGCTTTCTTT. This encodes CASSGRGTEAFF. The chain has TRBV5-5 and TRBJ1-1; possible D gene TRBD1, 6 bases. V was clipped by 5 bases and J by 5 bases, with 10 bases between them. CDR1 is SGHKS, CDR2 YYEKEE, per germline (reference sequence). The CDR3 contains 12 residues.

This chain connects TRBV7-9 to TRBJ1-2; 9 bases align to TRBD1. Germline V gene sequence: CDR1 SEHNR, CDR2 FQNEAQ (reference sequence). The CDR3 spans 14 residues. The ends lost 1 base at V and 7 bases at J; junction bases unmatched: 4. This CDR3 is CASSLDRDRVGYTF. The CDR3 DNA follows: TGTGCCAGCAGCTTAGATCGGGACAGGGTTGGCTACACCTTC.

The DNA of the CDR3 is TGCGCCAGCAGCTCAGGGGGCAGCACCGGGGAGCTGTTTTTT. Amino acid sequence: CASSSGGSTGELFF. This chain connects TRBV5-1 to TRBJ2-2, with 8 bases identical to TRBD1. The V segment lost 3 bases and the J segment 4 bases; nucleotides outside the gene matches: 2. CDR1 is SGHRS, CDR2 YFSETQ, per germline. The CDR3 sequence is 14 residues long.